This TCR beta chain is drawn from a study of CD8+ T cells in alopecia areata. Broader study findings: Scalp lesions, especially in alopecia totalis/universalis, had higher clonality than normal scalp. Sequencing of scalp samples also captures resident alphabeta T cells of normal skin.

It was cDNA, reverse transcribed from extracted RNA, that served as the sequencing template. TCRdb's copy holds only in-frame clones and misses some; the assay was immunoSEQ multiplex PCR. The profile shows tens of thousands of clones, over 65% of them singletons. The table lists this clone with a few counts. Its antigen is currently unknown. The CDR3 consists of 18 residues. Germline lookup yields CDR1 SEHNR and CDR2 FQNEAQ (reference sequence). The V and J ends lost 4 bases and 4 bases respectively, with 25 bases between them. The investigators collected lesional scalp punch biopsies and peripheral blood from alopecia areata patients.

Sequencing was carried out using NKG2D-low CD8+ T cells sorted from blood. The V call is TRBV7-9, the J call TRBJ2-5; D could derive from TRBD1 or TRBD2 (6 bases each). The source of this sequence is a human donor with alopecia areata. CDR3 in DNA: TGTGCCAGCAGCTCCCCATTCTTGGGGGGCGTAGTCGGAGAGACCCAGTACTTC. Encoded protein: CASSSPFLGGVVGETQYF. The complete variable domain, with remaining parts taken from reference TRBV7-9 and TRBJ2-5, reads DTGVSQNPRHKITKRGQNVTFRCDPISEHNRLYWYRQTLGQGPEFLTYFQNEAQLEKSRLLSDRFSAERPKGSFSTLEIQRTEQGDSAMYLCASSSPFLGGVVGETQYFGPGTRLLVL.